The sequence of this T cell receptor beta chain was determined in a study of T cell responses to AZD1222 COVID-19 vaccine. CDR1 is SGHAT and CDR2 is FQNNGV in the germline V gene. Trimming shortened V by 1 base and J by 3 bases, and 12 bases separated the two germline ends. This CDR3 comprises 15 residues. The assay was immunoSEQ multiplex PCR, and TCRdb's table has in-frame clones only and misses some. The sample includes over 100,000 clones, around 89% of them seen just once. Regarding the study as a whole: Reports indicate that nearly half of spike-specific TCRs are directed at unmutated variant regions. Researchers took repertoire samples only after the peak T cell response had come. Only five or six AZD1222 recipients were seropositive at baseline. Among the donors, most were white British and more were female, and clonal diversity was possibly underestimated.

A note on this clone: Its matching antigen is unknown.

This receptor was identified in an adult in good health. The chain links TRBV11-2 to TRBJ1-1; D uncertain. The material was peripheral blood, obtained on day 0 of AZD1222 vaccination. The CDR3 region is CASSLVEGRYTEAFF. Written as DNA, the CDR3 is TGTGCCAGCAGCTTAGTTGAGGGTCGGTACACTGAAGCTTTCTTT.